These 4 T cell receptor beta chains were sequenced from one sample in a study of beta chain features in type 1 diabetes (dated by TCRdb to 2016 to 2019). Receptor amplification or capture employed the immunoSEQ multiplex PCR assay. The High Capacity cDNA Reverse Transcription Kit was used to reverse transcribe all of the isolated RNA, meaning that expressed TCRB transcripts were what got sequenced. The source is immuneACCESS, and TCRdb retained only in-frame sequences with V and J called. Part of the clones is not carried over; for the studies checked, unresolved V genes explain less than half of this, and the remainder is unexplained. This sample gives about 370,000 clones in total; more than 12% of them show up just once. The ten largest clones take up around 0.02% of the sample. The source material was naive CD4+ T cells from blood. Reading the label with the study, this specimen's cell subset or site is: true naive CD4+ T cells. These receptors were taken from a woman aged 18-35 years in good health.

DNA for the CDR3: TGTGCCAGCAACATACAGGGGGGCAGTGAGCAGTTCTTC. Protein product: CASNIQGGSEQFF. The chain links TRBV7-2 to TRBJ2-1; 8 nucleotides line up with TRBD1. Germline V CDR1 and CDR2: SGHTA, FQGNSA. CDR3 size: 13 residues. The J segment lost 9 bases and the V segment lost 7 bases, leaving 8 bases of the junction unmatched.

The table lists this clone with a few counts. The genes are TRBV29-1 and TRBJ2-5; D gene ambiguous. Trimming left V 3 bases short and J 5 bases short, with 7 bases between. Germline lookup yields CDR1 SQVTM and CDR2 ANQGSEA. The CDR3 runs 11 residues. The CDR3 reads CSVEIEETQYF. The CDR3 DNA sequence: TGCAGCGTTGAGATTGAGGAGACCCAGTACTTC. Variable domain in full (rest from reference TRBV29-1 and TRBJ2-5): SAVISQKPSRDICQRGTSLTIQCQVDSQVTMMFWYRQQPGQSLTLIATANQGSEATYESGFVIDKFPISRPNLTFSTLTVSNMSPEDSSIYLCSVEIEETQYFGPGTRLLVL.

The rearrangement links TRBV30 to TRBJ2-7, with 10 bases matching TRBD2. The CDR3 is made up of 16 amino acids. The germline CDR1 and CDR2 sequences are GTSNPN and SVGIG (reference sequence). V shed 0 bases, J shed 11 bases, and the junction held 16 bases outside the gene matches. The CDR3 loop is CAWSVLGGASGSSEYF. CDR3 sequence (DNA): TGTGCCTGGAGTGTATTAGGTGGTGCTAGCGGGAGTAGTGAGTACTTC.

The chain has TRBV7-3 and TRBJ2-5, with D maybe TRBD2 (6 bases). From germline, CDR1 is SGHTA and CDR2 FQGTGA. This CDR3 is 13 amino acids long. Between the trimmed V and J ends, which lost 4 bases and 2 bases, there was a span of 8 bases. The CDR3 DNA sequence: TGTGCCAGCAGCTGGGGGGTTCAAGAGACCCAGTACTTC. Amino acid sequence: CASSWGVQETQYF.